This T cell receptor beta chain was obtained from a study of cytomegalovirus exposure and HLA in healthy donors listed by TCRdb under 2017. As for the study more broadly: According to a later analysis, one platform produced both the 120 validation repertoires and the approximately 670 repertoires of the first cohort. The study was designed to test whether signatures of past pathogen exposure could be identified by cataloging public T cell receptors. In addition to the first cohort of roughly 670 subjects, a separate validation cohort of 120 different subjects was used. High-throughput TCR immunosequencing, statistical association of individual TCRs with disease status, and machine learning were combined to predict cytomegalovirus infection status.

Via the germline V gene (reference sequence), CDR1 is MNHEY and CDR2 SMNVEV. At the junction V is shortened by 8 bases and J by 4 bases; bases outside the gene matches: 5. The CDR3, cysteine through phenylalanine, is 14 amino acids long. Only the CDR3 part of the read is kept: 42 bases, read in frame from the first base. The donors belonged to the validation cohort of over a hundred subjects, which was separate from the approximately 700-subject first cohort. On the study overall, not on this receptor specifically: The study listed 164 TCR beta chains as associated with cytomegalovirus. In vitro tests confirmed that a few of the cytomegalovirus-associated TCR beta chains recognize cytomegalovirus antigens. A later analysis had no HLA typing for the validation cohort, so co-occurrence there was scored across all 110 or so repertoires. The authors suggested that the approach could potentially be generalized to other disease states and immunological phenotypes. Of the cluster scores, approximately 95% were above 0 in a later analysis, which found that TCRs clustered in the first cohort also tended to co-occur in the 120 or so validation repertoires. While some public TCRs were present in many individuals, most TCR sequences turned up only very rarely across donors. In both the original and validation cohorts, the classifier was reported to diagnose cytomegalovirus status with high specificity and sensitivity.

To note about this clone: Its antigen remains undetermined. Per-base qualities were not stored, and no clone one base away is much larger.

To prepare the library, the immunoSEQ multiplex PCR assay was applied. Concerning the study's data processing: To diagnose cytomegalovirus status from the catalog of TCR beta chain sequences, a statistical classification framework was built. The source is immuneACCESS, and TCRdb retained only in-frame sequences with V and J called. Part of the clones is not carried over; for the studies checked, unresolved V genes explain less than half of this, and the remainder is unexplained. For V, J and clone size, that table is used; D and trimming come from the DNA. The sample has 150,000 to 200,000 clones on record, 85% of them singletons. The ten largest make up around a sixth of the sample.

The sequencing input was PBMCs. This sequence uses TRBV27 and TRBJ2-1; 10 nucleotides in the junction match TRBD2. The origin of this receptor is a man aged 18 to 29 in good health and CMV-seropositive. Here is the DNA: TGTGCCAGCTCTCCTAGCGGGAGTTACAATGAGCAGTTCTTC. Its protein is CASSPSGSYNEQFF.